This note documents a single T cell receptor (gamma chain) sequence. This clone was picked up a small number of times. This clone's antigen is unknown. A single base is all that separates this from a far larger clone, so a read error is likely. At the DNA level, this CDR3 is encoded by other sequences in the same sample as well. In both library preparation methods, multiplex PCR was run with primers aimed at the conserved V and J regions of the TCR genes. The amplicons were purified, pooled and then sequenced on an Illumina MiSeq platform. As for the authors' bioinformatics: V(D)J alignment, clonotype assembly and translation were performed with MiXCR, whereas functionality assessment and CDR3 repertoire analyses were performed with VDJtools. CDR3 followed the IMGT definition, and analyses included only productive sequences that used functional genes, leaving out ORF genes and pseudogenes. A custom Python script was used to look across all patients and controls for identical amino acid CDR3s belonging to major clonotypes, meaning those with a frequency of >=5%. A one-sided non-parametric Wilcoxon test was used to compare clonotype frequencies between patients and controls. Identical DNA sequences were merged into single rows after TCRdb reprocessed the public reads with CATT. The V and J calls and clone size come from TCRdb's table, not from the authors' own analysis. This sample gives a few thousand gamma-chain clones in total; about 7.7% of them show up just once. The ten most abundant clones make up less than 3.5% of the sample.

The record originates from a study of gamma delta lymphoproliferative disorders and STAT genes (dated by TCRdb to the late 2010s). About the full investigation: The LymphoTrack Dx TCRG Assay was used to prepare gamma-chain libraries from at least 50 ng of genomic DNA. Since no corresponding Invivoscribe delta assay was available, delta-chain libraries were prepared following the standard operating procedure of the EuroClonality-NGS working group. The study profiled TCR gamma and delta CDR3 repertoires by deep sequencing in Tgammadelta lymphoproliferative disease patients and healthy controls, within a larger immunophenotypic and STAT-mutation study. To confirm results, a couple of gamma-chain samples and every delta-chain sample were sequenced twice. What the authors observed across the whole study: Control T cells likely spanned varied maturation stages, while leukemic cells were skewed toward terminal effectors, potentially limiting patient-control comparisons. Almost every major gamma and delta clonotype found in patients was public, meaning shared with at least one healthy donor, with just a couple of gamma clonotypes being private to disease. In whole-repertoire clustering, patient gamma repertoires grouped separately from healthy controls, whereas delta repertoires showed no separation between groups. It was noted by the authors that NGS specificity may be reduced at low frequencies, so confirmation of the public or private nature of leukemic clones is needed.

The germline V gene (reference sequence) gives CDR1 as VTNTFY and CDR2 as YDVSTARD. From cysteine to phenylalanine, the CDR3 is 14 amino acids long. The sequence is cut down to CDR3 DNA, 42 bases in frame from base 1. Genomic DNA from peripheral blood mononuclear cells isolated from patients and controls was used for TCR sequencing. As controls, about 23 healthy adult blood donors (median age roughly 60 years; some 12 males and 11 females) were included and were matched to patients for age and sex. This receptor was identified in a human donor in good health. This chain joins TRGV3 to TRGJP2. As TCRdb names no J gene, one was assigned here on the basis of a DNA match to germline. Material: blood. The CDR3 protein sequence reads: CATWDTLNDWIKTF. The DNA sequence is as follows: TGCGCCACCTGGGACACGCTAAATGATTGGATCAAGACGTTT.